Listed here are 29 T cell receptor beta chains from one sample, sequenced in a study of blood T cell repertoires in COVID-19. Measured with immunoSEQ multiplex PCR; TCRdb has only the in-frame clones, and not every one. The sample includes roughly 260,000 clones, 80% to 90% of them seen just once. The sequenced sample was PBMCs or T cells enriched from blood (not recorded which). The origin of the receptors is a woman between 45 and 65 years old who had recovered from COVID-19.

J is TRBJ1-2 and V is TRBV5-5; no reliable D call. The length of the CDR3 is 14 residues. Germline V gene sequence: CDR1 SGHKS, CDR2 YYEKEE (reference sequence). Trimming removed 4 bases from V and 7 bases from J, with 17 bases in between. The CDR3 sequence is CASSREQYHVGYTF. The CDR3 bases are TGTGCCAGCAGCCGAGAACAGTATCACGTTGGCTACACCTTC. The variable domain in full, completed from reference TRBV5-5 and TRBJ1-2, reads DAGVTQSPTHLIKTRGQQVTLRCSPISGHKSVSWYQQVLGQGPQFIFQYYEKEERGRGNFPDRFSARQFPNYSSELNVNALLLGDSALYLCASSREQYHVGYTFGSGTRLTVV.

The chain is built from TRBV28 and TRBJ2-7; TRBD2 matches at 8 bases. This CDR3 has 20 residues. V lost 3 bases and J lost 2; bases outside the gene matches: 21. Germline V gene data show CDR1 as MDHEN and CDR2 as SYDVKM. The CDR3 sequence is CASSFREAGVGSGETYEQYF. The CDR3 coding sequence is TGTGCCAGCAGTTTCCGTGAGGCGGGGGTCGGTAGCGGGGAAACCTACGAGCAGTACTTC.

This chain's CDR3 is CATKDRNYNEQFF. CDR3 DNA sequence: TGTGCCACCAAGGACAGGAATTACAATGAGCAGTTCTTC. The chain carries TRBV15 and TRBJ2-1; the match to TRBD1 covers 7 bases. V was clipped by 7 bases and J by 4 bases; unmatched bases: 4. Germline V gives CDR1 LNHNV, CDR2 YYDKDF (reference sequence). CDR3 length equals 13 residues.

The genes are TRBV2 and TRBJ1-6; maybe TRBD1 (5 bases). The germline CDR1 and CDR2 sequences are SNHLY and FYNNEI. The CDR3 is made up of 15 amino acids. The V and J ends lost 3 bases and 7 bases respectively, with 13 bases between them. The chain's CDR3 is CASSELRRGNSPLHF. For the CDR3, the DNA is TGTGCCAGCAGTGAGTTGCGGCGGGGGAATTCACCCCTCCACTTT. The full variable domain, completed using reference TRBV2 and TRBJ1-6, is EPEVTQTPSHQVTQMGQEVILRCVPISNHLYFYWYRQILGQKVEFLVSFYNNEISEKSEIFDDQFSVERPDGSNFTLKIRSTKLEDSAMYFCASSELRRGNSPLHFGNGTRLTVT.

This clone occurred a few times. This chain joins TRBV10-3 and TRBJ1-2; TRBD1 matches 10 bases. The CDR3 consists of 14 residues. In germline, CDR1 is ENHRY, CDR2 SYGVKD. V lost 2 bases and J lost 6; bases outside the gene matches: 3. The DNA of the CDR3 is TGTGCCATCAGTGAGGGGGACAGGGGAAATGGCTACACCTTC. Amino acid sequence: CAISEGDRGNGYTF.

This chain links TRBV29-1 with TRBJ2-7; 9 positions match TRBD1. Germline loops: CDR1 SQVTM, CDR2 ANQGSEA. This CDR3 contains 13 residues. J gave up 6 bases and V 4 bases, and 7 bases lay outside the gene matches. The CDR3 region has the DNA TGCAGCGTTGGGAACAGGGGGCTGGGCGAGCAGTACTTC. Translated, it gives CSVGNRGLGEQYF.

This chain links TRBV28 with TRBJ1-2, with D possibly TRBD1 on 6 matching bases. Germline assignment: CDR1 MDHEN and CDR2 SYDVKM. V was shortened by 4 bases and J by 8 bases, with 11 bases between the two germline ends. The CDR3 runs 12 residues. The chain's CDR3 is CASSYRTEGYTF. The CDR3 nucleotides read TGTGCCAGCAGTTACCGGACAGAGGGCTACACCTTC.

V gene TRBV11-2 combines with J gene TRBJ2-3; TRBD1 matches at 12 bases. Germline assignment: CDR1 SGHAT and CDR2 FQNNGV. Trimming cost V 6 bases and J 6 bases; bases outside gene matches: 7. The CDR3 loop spans 15 amino acids. Written as DNA, the CDR3 is TGTGCCAGCAGAACCGGGACAGGGGGCGCCGATACGCAGTATTTT. It is translated as CASRTGTGGADTQYF.

The gene calls are TRBV28 and TRBJ1-6; possible D gene TRBD1, 5 bases. Germline loops: CDR1 MDHEN, CDR2 SYDVKM. The CDR3 consists of 16 residues. The ends were cut back, 5 bases at V and 10 bases at J, with 21 bases in the middle. CDR3 residues: CASSPGLVRAMSPLHF. CDR3 sequence (DNA): TGTGCCAGCAGTCCCGGCCTTGTCAGGGCCATGTCACCCCTCCACTTT.

This chain uses TRBV9 with TRBJ2-1, with no clear D. Germline V lookup: CDR1 SGDLS, CDR2 YYNGEE. The CDR3 is 15 residues long. The V gene lost 0 bases and the J gene lost 4 bases, with 11 bases spanning the gap. This chain's CDR3 is CASSVAGRDYNEQFF. The CDR3 DNA is TGTGCCAGCAGCGTAGCAGGTAGAGATTACAATGAGCAGTTCTTC.

This clone was detected only a few times. J is TRBJ2-3 and V is TRBV7-2; 9 bases are shared with TRBD2. After removal of 5 bases from V and 4 bases from J, the junction contained 10 bases not matched to a gene. This CDR3 contains 16 residues. Per the germline V gene, CDR1 is SGHTA and CDR2 is FQGNSA. In nucleotides, the CDR3 is TGTGCCAGCAGCCATACAAGTAGCGGGAGAGCAGATACGCAGTATTTT. Encoded protein: CASSHTSSGRADTQYF.

V gene TRBV5-1 combines with J gene TRBJ2-2; perhaps TRBD1 as D (6 bases). The CDR3 runs 18 residues. CDR1 is SGHRS and CDR2 is YFSETQ in the germline V gene. The V end was cut by 5 bases, the J end by 0 bases, with 20 bases between. This chain's CDR3 is CASSSSLPGQPNTGELFF. In nucleotides, the CDR3 is TGCGCCAGCAGTTCTTCCCTACCGGGACAACCGAACACCGGGGAGCTGTTTTTT.

The chain has TRBV27 and TRBJ1-5; TRBD1 aligns across 10 bases. This CDR3 region has 16 residues. CDR1 and CDR2 from the germline V gene are MNHEY and SMNVEV (reference sequence). With V trimmed by 4 bases and J by 3 bases, 6 bases remained unmatched. This CDR3 reads CASSWGGQGNNQPQHF. As DNA, the CDR3 is TGTGCCAGCAGTTGGGGGGGACAGGGGAACAATCAGCCCCAGCATTTT.

The rearrangement links TRBV5-1 to TRBJ2-7, with D possibly being TRBD1 (5 bases). Germline lookup yields CDR1 SGHRS and CDR2 YFSETQ. This CDR3 has 15 amino acids. Trimming took off 1 base at V and 3 bases at J, with 14 bases between the two ends. CDR3 sequence reads: CASSLRAGSSYEQYF. CDR3 bases: TGCGCCAGCAGCTTGAGGGCAGGGTCCAGCTACGAGCAGTACTTC.

The chain couples TRBV27 to TRBJ1-6, with 7 bases aligning to TRBD1. This CDR3 has 15 residues. V shed 3 bases and J 5 bases; nucleotides not matched to a gene: 4. Germline V gives CDR1 MNHEY, CDR2 SMNVEV (reference sequence). The CDR3 nucleotides are TGTGCCAGCAGTTTGGGGACAGTCGATAATTCACCCCTCCACTTT. Encoded protein: CASSLGTVDNSPLHF.

The V call is TRBV7-8, the J call TRBJ2-3; possibly TRBD2 for D (6 bases). The CDR3 consists of 15 residues. V lost 5 bases and J 4 bases, leaving 16 bases between the germline ends. The germline V gene encodes CDR1 SGHVS and CDR2 FQNEAQ. The CDR3 sequence is CASSILTSIADTQYF. CDR3 nucleotide sequence: TGTGCCAGCAGCATCCTGACTAGTATCGCAGATACGCAGTATTTT.

The rearrangement uses TRBV1 and TRBJ1-2. TRBV1 is given as a pseudogene. The CDR3 loop spans 12 amino acids. CDR3 residues: CTSSQSGYGYTF. The DNA of the CDR3 is TGCACCAGCAGCCAATCGGGTTATGGCTACACCTTC.

The chain employs TRBV28 and TRBJ1-5; unclear D gene. This CDR3 has 15 residues. Germline V gives CDR1 MDHEN, CDR2 SYDVKM. V was trimmed by 3 bases and J by 2 bases, leaving 11 bases between them. The CDR3 loop is CASSLVGRGNQPQHF. The DNA for the CDR3 is TGTGCCAGCAGTTTGGTCGGGCGGGGCAATCAGCCCCAGCATTTT.

In this sample, this clone turned up many times. The CDR3 bases are TGTGCCAGCAGCTTAGGGGGCTCGGACACTGAAGCTTTCTTT. It is translated as CASSLGGSDTEAFF. The rearrangement links TRBV5-6 to TRBJ1-1; 7 positions agree with TRBD1. The CDR3 runs to 14 residues. With 2 bases clipped from V and 3 bases from J, the junction kept 4 bases outside the gene matches. Per the germline V gene, CDR1 is SGHDT and CDR2 is YYEEEE.

Here the CDR3 reads CSVDRLAGVEQYF. The CDR3 bases are TGCAGCGTCGATCGACTAGCGGGTGTGGAGCAGTACTTC. The V gene is TRBV29-1, the J gene TRBJ2-7, with 10 bases lining up with TRBD2. The CDR3 contains 13 residues. Per germline, CDR1 SQVTM and CDR2 ANQGSEA. Trimming removed 6 bases from V and 7 bases from J; junction bases left unmatched: 9.

V and J are TRBV12-3 or TRBV12-4 and TRBJ1-2; TRBD1 agrees at 8 bases. V was clipped by 5 bases and J by 4 bases; unmatched bases: 3. The CDR3 covers 13 residues. Written as DNA, the CDR3 is TGTGCCAGCAGTCAACAGGGGGGCTATGGCTACACCTTC. It translates to CASSQQGGYGYTF.

This clone has at least ten counts. The rearrangement joins TRBV7-2 to TRBJ1-6; the D gene is possibly TRBD1 (5 bases). Per the germline V gene, CDR1 is SGHTA and CDR2 is FQGNSA. Between the trimmed V and J ends, which lost 0 bases and 0 bases, there was a span of 9 bases. This CDR3 comprises 17 residues. This chain's CDR3 is CASSLASRVSYNSPLHF. In DNA form, the CDR3 reads TGTGCCAGCAGCTTAGCGAGCAGGGTCTCCTATAATTCACCCCTCCACTTT.

V is TRBV2 and J is TRBJ1-6; a weak D match, TRBD1 (6 bases). Germline V gene lookup returns CDR1 SNHLY and CDR2 FYNNEI. Trimming took 6 bases from V and 7 from J, leaving 10 bases between them. The CDR3 loop spans 13 amino acids. The CDR3 DNA follows: TGTGCCAGCAGGGAGCAGGGGAATTCACCCCTCCACTTT. It yields the protein CASREQGNSPLHF.

The V and J genes are TRBV4-1 and TRBJ2-2; 9 nucleotides match TRBD1. Germline V gives CDR1 MGHRA, CDR2 YSYEKL. V lost 5 bases, J lost 6 bases, and 10 bases stayed unmatched. The CDR3 contains 16 residues. CDR3 bases: TGCGCCAGCAGCTATTACAGGGGGCGAGGATCCGGGGAGCTGTTTTTT. Amino acids: CASSYYRGRGSGELFF.

The chain carries TRBV12-5 and TRBJ2-5; the match to TRBD1 covers 7 bases. The CDR3 contains 14 residues. Germline CDR1 reads LGHNT; CDR2 reads FRNRAP. Trimming at V came to 3 bases and at J to 4 bases, leaving 5 bases not matched to a gene. The CDR3 is CASGFSGGGETQYF. As DNA, the CDR3 is TGTGCTAGTGGTTTCTCAGGGGGTGGAGAGACCCAGTACTTC.

This chain uses TRBV7-2 with TRBJ2-3, with D perhaps TRBD2 (5 bases). The germline V and J ends were trimmed by 4 bases and 6 bases, with 11 bases remaining between them. The length of the CDR3 is 13 residues. Per germline, CDR1 SGHTA and CDR2 FQGNSA. CDR3 in DNA: TGTGCCAGCAGCTCCGGGGTACCGGATACGCAGTATTTT. Its protein is CASSSGVPDTQYF.

V and J are TRBV6-5 and TRBJ1-5; 8 positions agree with TRBD1. The CDR3 has 13 residues. CDR1 is MNHEY, CDR2 SVGAGI, per germline. Trimming at V came to 6 bases and at J to 6 bases, leaving 4 bases not matched to a gene. The CDR3 region has the DNA TGTGCCAGCAGCCGCGACAGGGGTCAGCCCCAGCATTTT. Its translation: CASSRDRGQPQHF.

This chain links TRBV7-9 with TRBJ1-5; TRBD1 matches at 8 bases. CDR1 and CDR2 from the germline V gene are SEHNR and FQNEAQ (reference sequence). Trimming at V came to 5 bases and at J to 0 bases, leaving 3 bases not matched to a gene. This CDR3 region has 15 residues. CDR3 amino acids: CASSPGGSSNQPQHF. For the CDR3, the DNA is TGTGCCAGCAGCCCAGGGGGCAGTAGCAATCAGCCCCAGCATTTT.

This clone was detected only a few times. V and J are TRBV12-2 and TRBJ1-1. TRBV12-2 is an annotated pseudogene. There are 18 residues in the CDR3. The CDR3 loop is CASRSPPSHAIGRTEAFF. Here the CDR3 DNA reads TGTGCAAGTCGCTCCCCACCCTCCCATGCTATTGGGAGGACTGAAGCTTTCTTT.